Shown below are 29 T cell receptor beta chains from a single sample sequenced in a study of cytomegalovirus exposure and HLA in healthy donors. The PCR used 60 Vbeta and 13 Jbeta primers. Generated by immunoSEQ multiplex PCR, the TCRdb table keeps only in-frame clones and is missing some. This table holds about 190,000 clones, approximately 70% found once. Sequenced material: PBMCs. These receptors originate from a woman aged 25-40 years in good health and CMV-seropositive.

The chain joins TRBV19 to TRBJ1-6, with D uncertain. V lost 8 bases to trimming and J lost 0 bases, with 8 bases between them. Germline CDR1 and CDR2: LNHDA and SQIVND (reference sequence). The CDR3 consists of 14 residues. The CDR3, as DNA: TGTGCCAGTCTGGGGAGCTCCTATAATTCACCCCTCCACTTT. As protein: CASLGSSYNSPLHF.

The chain joins TRBV9 to TRBJ1-1; 7 bases line up with TRBD1. This CDR3 has 15 residues. Losses at the gene ends were 4 bases for V and 3 bases for J; bases not matched to a gene: 9. Germline assignment: CDR1 SGDLS and CDR2 YYNGEE. CDR3 DNA: TGTGCCAGCAGCCCCTTGGGGACAGCTGACACTGAAGCTTTCTTT. Residues: CASSPLGTADTEAFF.

The chain employs TRBV7-2 and TRBJ1-1; 8 bases align to TRBD1. The V gene's germline CDR1 is SGHTA and CDR2 FQGNSA. V lost 6 bases and J lost 1; bases outside the gene matches: 1. The CDR3 is made up of 13 amino acids. The CDR3 protein is CASSGQGNTEAFF. The DNA of the CDR3 is TGTGCCAGCAGTGGACAGGGGAACACTGAAGCTTTCTTT.

The J gene is TRBJ2-2, the V gene TRBV5-4; 8 positions match TRBD1. The CDR3 has 15 residues. The V segment lost 4 bases and the J segment 4 bases; nucleotides outside the gene matches: 6. Looked up from germline, CDR1 is SGHNT and CDR2 is YYREEE (reference sequence). CDR3 protein: CASSRSTGVTGELFF. In DNA form, the CDR3 reads TGTGCCAGCAGCCGCTCGACAGGGGTCACCGGGGAGCTGTTTTTT. Combining the CDR3 with reference TRBV5-4 and TRBJ2-2 gives the whole variable domain ETGVTQSPTHLIKTRGQQVTLRCSSQSGHNTVSWYQQALGQGPQFIFQYYREEENGRGNFPPRFSGLQFPNYSSELNVNALELDDSALYLCASSRSTGVTGELFFGEGSRLTVL.

This chain connects TRBV2 to TRBJ2-4; 7 bases match TRBD1. With 4 bases clipped from V and 3 bases from J, the junction kept 3 bases outside the gene matches. The germline gives CDR1 SNHLY, CDR2 FYNNEI. This CDR3 has 14 amino acids. In DNA, the CDR3 is TGTGCCAGCAGTGTCCGGGACAGCAAAAACATTCAGTACTTC. As protein: CASSVRDSKNIQYF.

This clone turned up a few times. The gene calls are TRBV5-6 and TRBJ1-2; 10 bases are a match to TRBD1. This CDR3 has 14 residues. The V gene end was trimmed by 1 base and the J gene end by 8 bases; junction bases not matched to a gene: 5. Germline V lookup: CDR1 SGHDT, CDR2 YYEEEE. The CDR3: CASSLRDRGFGYTF. CDR3 nucleotides: TGTGCCAGCAGCTTGAGGGACAGGGGATTCGGCTACACCTTC.

The chain recombines TRBV2 with TRBJ2-1; maybe TRBD1 (6 bases). V was trimmed by 11 bases and J by 10 bases, leaving 18 bases between them. The CDR3 covers 12 residues. CDR1 SNHLY and CDR2 FYNNEI come from the germline V gene. The chain's CDR3 is CAGHQGRREQFF. CDR3 DNA sequence: TGTGCCGGACACCAGGGGCGCCGGGAGCAGTTCTTC.

This clone appeared a single time. The chain employs TRBV7-2 and TRBJ1-2; D gene uncertain. V gave up 5 bases and J gave up 8 bases, with 15 bases separating them. Looked up from germline, CDR1 is SGHTA and CDR2 is FQGNSA. The CDR3 is 13 residues long. This CDR3 reads CASSPSWEGGYTF. In nucleotides, the CDR3 is TGTGCCAGCAGCCCCTCGTGGGAGGGCGGCTACACCTTC.

Of note for this clone: The same CDR3 can be traced to other DNA sequences in this sample. The V call is TRBV19, the J call TRBJ1-5; 8 bases align to TRBD1. CDR3 size: 15 residues. The trim removed 5 bases at V and 4 bases at J, leaving 7 bases unmatched. Germline V gene lookup returns CDR1 LNHDA and CDR2 SQIVND (reference sequence). The CDR3, as DNA: TGTGCCAGTAGTTCTGGACAGGGAGGAAATCAGCCCCAGCATTTT. It yields the protein CASSSGQGGNQPQHF.

The chain couples TRBV5-4 to TRBJ2-5, with D maybe TRBD1 (6 bases). The CDR3 is made up of 14 amino acids. V shed 4 bases and J shed 1 base, with 11 bases lying between them. Germline V gene lookup returns CDR1 SGHNT and CDR2 YYREEE (reference sequence). CDR3 in amino acids: CASSHGDTQETQYF. CDR3 bases: TGTGCCAGCAGCCACGGGGACACCCAAGAGACCCAGTACTTC.

V usage is TRBV29-1 and J usage is TRBJ2-7; 8 bases are shared with TRBD1. CDR3 size: 12 residues. V shed 4 bases and J 6 bases; nucleotides not matched to a gene: 5. CDR1 is SQVTM and CDR2 is ANQGSEA in the germline V gene. The CDR3 bases are TGCAGCGTTGGGCAGGGGGCGGTCGAGCAGTACTTC. Translated, it gives CSVGQGAVEQYF.

The chain is built from TRBV5-1 and TRBJ2-1, with 10 bases lining up with TRBD2. The CDR3 is made up of 17 amino acids. The V segment lost 6 bases and the J segment 0 bases; nucleotides outside the gene matches: 9. Germline V gene lookup returns CDR1 SGHRS and CDR2 YFSETQ. The CDR3 nucleotides read TGCGCCAGCAAAGAACTAGCGGGGTTGAGCTCCTACAATGAGCAGTTCTTC. This gives the protein CASKELAGLSSYNEQFF.

This clone was counted between two and nine times. V and J are TRBV29-1 and TRBJ2-7; TRBD2 might be the D (5 bases). The germline V and J ends were trimmed by 7 bases and 4 bases, with 11 bases remaining between them. The CDR3 has 11 residues. The germline CDR1 and CDR2 sequences are SQVTM and ANQGSEA. In DNA, the CDR3 is TGCAGCGCCGCGGACTCTTACGAGCAGTACTTC. As protein: CSAADSYEQYF.

The table lists this clone with a few counts. V is TRBV28 and J is TRBJ2-4; a weak D match, TRBD1 (6 bases). The CDR3 is 16 amino acids. Germline CDR1 reads MDHEN; CDR2 reads SYDVKM. V was cut by 3 bases and J by 8 bases, with 20 bases left in between. The CDR3 sequence is CASSLGAVGRADIQYF. The CDR3 DNA reads TGTGCCAGCAGTTTGGGGGCAGTAGGTCGAGCGGACATTCAGTACTTC.

The chain couples TRBV6-4 to TRBJ2-4, with D possibly being TRBD1 (6 bases). Germline V gene lookup returns CDR1 MRHNA and CDR2 SNTAGT. V lost 2 bases to trimming and J lost 7 bases, with 9 bases between them. The CDR3 is 13 amino acids. The CDR3 bases are TGTGCCAGCAGTGACGTTCAGGGGAACATTCAGTACTTC. Its protein is CASSDVQGNIQYF.

The rearrangement joins TRBV7-2 to TRBJ2-1, with TRBD1 identical over 9 bases. Looked up from germline, CDR1 is SGHTA and CDR2 is FQGNSA. This CDR3 is built from 14 residues. Losses at the gene ends were 3 bases for V and 6 bases for J; bases not matched to a gene: 3. As DNA, the CDR3 is TGTGCCAGCAGCTTCGGGGACAGGGCCAATGAGCAGTTCTTC. This translates into CASSFGDRANEQFF.

This clone came up a few times. The genes are TRBV27 and TRBJ1-1; TRBD1 matches at 9 bases. V lost 5 bases to trimming and J lost 6 bases; unmatched junction nucleotides: 34. Germline V gene sequence: CDR1 MNHEY, CDR2 SMNVEV (reference sequence). The CDR3 is 23 amino acids. CDR3: CASSPLGVLSTGQGNLFSSEAFF. The CDR3 DNA sequence: TGTGCCAGCAGTCCTTTAGGGGTCCTTTCTACGGGACAGGGAAACCTGTTTTCTTCTGAAGCTTTCTTT.

The J gene is TRBJ2-7, the V gene TRBV29-1; D remains unclear. Germline values: CDR1 SQVTM, CDR2 ANQGSEA. Trimming took off 1 base at V and 2 bases at J, with 9 bases between the two ends. The CDR3 has 13 amino acids. CDR3 residues: CSVEVPGAYEQYF. The CDR3 bases are TGCAGCGTTGAAGTCCCGGGTGCCTACGAGCAGTACTTC.

The chain joins TRBV19 to TRBJ2-7; TRBD2 matches 12 bases. The CDR3 has 18 amino acids. V lost 6 bases, J lost 2 bases, and 14 bases stayed unmatched. Germline values: CDR1 LNHDA, CDR2 SQIVND (reference sequence). CDR3 sequence (DNA): TGTGCCAGTAGCGGGGAGTCTAGCGGGAGGGCCCGGACCTACGAGCAGTACTTC. Its protein is CASSGESSGRARTYEQYF. The variable domain in full, completed from reference TRBV19 and TRBJ2-7, reads DGGITQSPKYLFRKEGQNVTLSCEQNLNHDAMYWYRQDPGQGLRLIYYSQIVNDFQKGDIAEGYSVSREKKESFPLTVTSAQKNPTAFYLCASSGESSGRARTYEQYFGPGTRLTVT.

V is TRBV10-1 and J is TRBJ2-2, with TRBD1 matching over 8 bases. Germline assignment: CDR1 WNHNN and CDR2 SYGVQD (reference sequence). The CDR3 runs to 13 residues. Trimming took 5 bases from V and 7 from J; bases not matched to a gene: 3. CDR3 amino acids: CASSHRGFGELFF. DNA for the CDR3: TGCGCCAGCAGTCACAGGGGGTTCGGGGAGCTGTTTTTT.

This clone was counted a few times. The rearrangement uses TRBV21-1 and TRBJ1-5. TRBV21-1 constitutes a pseudogene. The CDR3 is 16 residues long. The DNA of the CDR3 is TGTGCCAGCAGGAAGGGTCAGGACGGGGGCAATCAGCCCCAGCATTTT. As protein: CASRKGQDGGNQPQHF.

This clone has more than one count but fewer than ten. This chain links TRBV28 with TRBJ1-2; maybe TRBD1 (5 bases). The CDR3 runs 14 residues. Germline V CDR1 and CDR2: MDHEN, SYDVKM. The germline V and J ends were trimmed by 7 bases and 4 bases, with 16 bases remaining between them. CDR3 region: CASNLGGEFYGYTF. The CDR3 DNA reads TGTGCCAGCAATCTGGGGGGGGAATTCTATGGCTACACCTTC.

The genes are TRBV13 and TRBJ2-5; TRBD2 aligns across 12 bases. Per germline, CDR1 PRHDT and CDR2 FYEKMQ (reference sequence). The V segment lost 5 bases and the J segment 6 bases; nucleotides outside the gene matches: 13. This CDR3 is built from 17 residues. CDR3 in amino acids: CASSPRTSGAKRQTQYF. Here the CDR3 DNA reads TGTGCCAGCAGCCCCCGGACTAGCGGGGCTAAGCGTCAGACCCAGTACTTC.

The chain links TRBV6-1 to TRBJ2-7, with TRBD1 as a possible D gene (6 bases). V shed 5 bases and J shed 3 bases, with 17 bases lying between them. This CDR3 has 15 residues. The V gene's germline CDR1 is MNHNS and CDR2 SASEGT. The CDR3 spells CASSTPAGDIYEQYF. The CDR3 nucleotides are TGTGCCAGCAGTACCCCTGCTGGGGACATCTACGAGCAGTACTTC.

This chain uses TRBV28 with TRBJ2-5; D might be TRBD2 (5 bases). This CDR3 comprises 14 residues. Germline CDR1 and CDR2: MDHEN and SYDVKM. V dropped 1 base and J dropped 7 bases, with 13 bases sitting between them. The CDR3 here is CASSLFYGEGTQYF. The CDR3 bases are TGTGCCAGCAGTTTATTTTACGGGGAAGGGACCCAGTACTTC.

DNA for the CDR3: TGTGCCAGCAGTTACGGGGCCGAGCAGTACTTC. Translated, it gives CASSYGAEQYF. V is TRBV6-6 and J is TRBJ2-7; tentatively, D is TRBD1 (5 bases). Trimming pared 2 bases from V and 6 bases from J, leaving 5 bases between. Germline CDR1 MNHNY, CDR2 SVGAGI (reference sequence). The CDR3 runs to 11 residues.

There are a few counts of this clone. The chain links TRBV4-1 to TRBJ2-7, with D unresolved. The germline gives CDR1 MGHRA, CDR2 YSYEKL. V was cut by 3 bases and J by 7 bases, with 16 bases left in between. The CDR3 contains 14 residues. The CDR3 region has the DNA TGCGCCAGCAGCCATCTCCCCAGCGAGTGGGAGCAGTACTTC. Its translation: CASSHLPSEWEQYF.

As to this clone: Other nucleotide sequences from this sample produce the same CDR3. CDR3 sequence (DNA): TGTGCCAGCAGCGTAGGACTAGCGGGGTCCTACAATGAGCAGTTCTTC. This encodes CASSVGLAGSYNEQFF. V gene TRBV9 combines with J gene TRBJ2-1; the match to TRBD2 covers 11 bases. Germline loops: CDR1 SGDLS, CDR2 YYNGEE. The CDR3 has 16 residues. Trimming at V came to 0 bases and at J to 1 base, leaving 0 bases not matched to a gene.

This rearrangement joins TRBV28 to TRBJ2-3; D call uncertain. The CDR3 is made up of 14 amino acids. Germline V gene lookup returns CDR1 MDHEN and CDR2 SYDVKM. The V gene lost 2 bases and the J gene lost 1 base, with 7 bases spanning the gap. The CDR3 here is CASSLTHGTDTQYF. The CDR3 DNA follows: TGTGCCAGCAGTTTAACTCATGGCACAGATACGCAGTATTTT.